This is a list of T cell receptor beta chains from one sample in a study of T cell changes during pregnancy in multiple sclerosis. The method was immunoSEQ multiplex PCR; TCRdb's version includes in-frame clones alone and lacks a portion of them. Of approximately 70,000 clones listed, approximately 90% are singletons. The specimen was peripheral blood, collected in the first trimester of pregnancy. These receptors all come from a female donor in good health, enrolled as a control in a pregnancy study. Both conserved end residues are part of each CDR3. A D gene is named only where the DNA matches it firmly. A row's size may be missing; if present it is once, few, many or a size class.

j_call | clone_size | d_call | v_call | cdr3_aa | cdr3_nt
TRBJ2-4 | NA | TRBD1 | TRBV11-2 | CASSFKPTGSRNIQYF | TGTGCCAGCAGTTTCAAACCGACAGGGTCAAGGAACATTCAGTACTTC
TRBJ1-4 | NA | NA | TRBV2 | CASSLREKLFF | TGTGCCAGCAGTCTAAGAGAAAAACTGTTTTTT
TRBJ2-7 | once | NA | TRBV5-1 | CASSHHSATYEQYF | TGCGCCAGCAGCCATCATAGCGCAACCTACGAGCAGTACTTC
TRBJ1-1 | NA | TRBD1 | TRBV19 | CASSIAGGDTEAFF | TGTGCCAGTAGTATAGCAGGGGGAGACACTGAAGCTTTCTTT
TRBJ2-1 | NA | NA | TRBV9 | CASSVVLGALYNEQFF | TGTGCCAGCAGCGTAGTGCTAGGGGCACTTTACAATGAGCAGTTCTTC
TRBJ1-1 | NA | NA | TRBV2 | CASSVISGTAFF | TGTGCCAGCAGTGTGATTTCAGGAACGGCTTTCTTT
TRBJ2-7 | NA | NA | TRBV4-2 | CASSPQAGEGAYEQYF | TGTGCCAGCAGCCCACAGGCGGGAGAGGGGGCCTACGAGCAGTACTTC
TRBJ2-7 | NA | TRBD2 | TRBV7-2 | CASSSGLAYEQYF | TGTGCCAGCAGCTCAGGACTAGCCTACGAGCAGTACTTC
TRBJ2-5 | NA | TRBD2 | TRBV18 | CASSPLGREETQYF | TGTGCCAGCTCCCCCCTGGGGCGGGAGGAGACCCAGTACTTC
TRBJ2-7 | NA | NA | TRBV6-5 | CASSSGQTTYEQYF | TGTGCCAGCAGTTCTGGACAGACCACCTACGAGCAGTACTTC
TRBJ2-5 | NA | NA | TRBV19 | CASTLTGSGETQYF | TGTGCCAGTACCCTTACAGGATCAGGCGAGACCCAGTACTTC
TRBJ2-5 | NA | TRBD1 | TRBV5-1 | CASTRDSAQETQYF | TGCGCCAGCACCAGGGACAGCGCCCAAGAGACCCAGTACTTC
TRBJ2-3 | once | TRBD2 | TRBV30 | CAWSTGLGTDTQYF | TGTGCCTGGAGTACGGGACTAGGGACAGATACGCAGTATTTT
TRBJ2-4 | NA | TRBD2 | TRBV13 | CASSLVGSGGDIQYF | TGTGCCAGCAGCTTAGTAGGATCGGGGGGAGACATTCAGTACTTC
TRBJ2-7 | NA | NA | TRBV2 | CASSKPTGGTSTYEQYF | TGTGCCAGCAGCAAACCTACTGGGGGGACGTCCACCTACGAGCAGTACTTC
TRBJ2-7 | NA | NA | TRBV20-1 | CSASQGYEQYF | TGCAGTGCTTCCCAGGGCTACGAGCAGTACTTC
TRBJ2-1 | NA | NA | TRBV5-1 | CASSLNRNEQFF | TGCGCCAGCAGCCTTAACAGGAATGAGCAGTTCTTC
TRBJ2-7 | NA | TRBD2 | TRBV5-1 | CASSPRLAGVYEQYF | TGCGCCAGCAGCCCAAGACTAGCGGGAGTGTACGAGCAGTACTTC
TRBJ1-1 | few | NA | TRBV30 | CAHNSGRPEAFF | TGTGCCCATAACTCTGGGAGGCCTGAAGCTTTCTTT
TRBJ2-7 | NA | TRBD1 | TRBV18 | CASSPTGSNEQYF | TGTGCCAGCTCACCGACAGGGTCCAACGAGCAGTACTTC
TRBJ2-7 | few | NA | TRBV7-2 | CASSFSGYEQYF | TGTGCCAGCAGCTTTAGCGGCTACGAGCAGTACTTC
TRBJ2-7 | once | TRBD1 | TRBV5-6 | CASSLVQGVSCF | TGTGCCAGCAGCTTGGTTCAGGGGGTCAGTTGCTTC
TRBJ2-7 | NA | TRBD2 | TRBV7-8 | CASSLEAGGYEQYF | TGTGCCAGCAGCTTAGAAGCGGGAGGGTACGAGCAGTACTTC
TRBJ2-1 | NA | NA | TRBV5-1 | CASSLDSYNEQFF | TGCGCCAGCAGCTTGGATAGCTACAATGAGCAGTTCTTC
TRBJ1-1 | NA | NA | TRBV19 | CASSMGGVETEAFF | TGTGCCAGTAGTATGGGAGGGGTTGAGACTGAAGCTTTCTTT
TRBJ2-7 | NA | TRBD1 | TRBV18 | CASSPGTGVGEQYF | TGTGCCAGCTCACCGGGGACAGGTGTGGGTGAGCAGTACTTC
TRBJ1-4 | NA | NA | TRBV2 | CASRSPGHEKLFF | TGTGCCAGCAGGTCCCCAGGTCATGAAAAACTGTTTTTT
TRBJ2-7 | NA | NA | TRBV15 | CATSRDRTGYEQYF | TGTGCCACCAGCAGAGATAGAACGGGCTACGAGCAGTACTTC
TRBJ2-5 | once | NA | TRBV6-5 | CASSYGGVSETQYF | TGTGCCAGCAGTTACGGAGGAGTTTCAGAGACCCAGTACTTC
TRBJ2-5 | few | TRBD2 | TRBV6-5 | CASSYSGTSGQETQYF | TGTGCCAGCAGTTACTCGGGGACTAGCGGGCAAGAGACCCAGTACTTC
TRBJ2-5 | NA | NA | TRBV7-9 | CASSARAGIGKETQYF | TGTGCCAGCAGCGCTAGGGCCGGGATAGGGAAAGAGACCCAGTACTTC
TRBJ2-5 | NA | NA | TRBV6-5 | CASSISILSETQYF | TGTGCCAGCAGTATCTCTATTCTTTCGGAGACCCAGTACTTC
TRBJ2-7 | NA | TRBD2 | TRBV5-4 | CASSLVGLAVSYEQYF | TGTGCCAGCAGCCTGGTGGGGCTAGCGGTATCCTACGAGCAGTACTTC